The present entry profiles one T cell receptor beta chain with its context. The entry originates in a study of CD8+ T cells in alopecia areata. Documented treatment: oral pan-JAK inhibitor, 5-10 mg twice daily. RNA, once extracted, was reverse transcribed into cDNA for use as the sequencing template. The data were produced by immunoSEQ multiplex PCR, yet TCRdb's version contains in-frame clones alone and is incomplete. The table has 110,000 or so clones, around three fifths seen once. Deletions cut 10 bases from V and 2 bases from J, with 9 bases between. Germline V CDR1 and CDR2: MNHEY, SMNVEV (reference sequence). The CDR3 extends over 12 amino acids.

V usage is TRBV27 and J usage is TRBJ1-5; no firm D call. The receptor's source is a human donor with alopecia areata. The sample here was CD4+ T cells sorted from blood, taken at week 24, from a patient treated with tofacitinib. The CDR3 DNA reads TGTGCCACCGGACGGGGCAATCAGCCCCAGCATTTT. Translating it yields CATGRGNQPQHF.